This TCR beta chain was retrieved from a study of persistence of HIV-infected CD4 T cells. This nonspecific control used anti-CD3/anti-CD28 bead stimulation of CD4+ T cells. Sorting of responding CD4+ T cells relied on upregulated CD40 ligand together with CD69. Donors were HIV-1-infected adults who began suppressive ART during chronic infection. The libraries were made with immunoSEQ version 4 in survey mode. Here immunoSEQ multiplex PCR was the method, and the copy in TCRdb shows in-frame clones only, minus some. Of 40,000 to 45,000 clones detected, roughly 90% appear once; the ten largest clones hold just over 1%. This CDR3 has 14 residues. The J segment lost 5 bases and the V segment lost 4 bases, leaving 5 bases of the junction unmatched. CDR1 is SGHRS and CDR2 is YFSETQ in the germline V gene. With respect to this clone: Its antigen remains unidentified.

This TCR was recovered from an adult man with HIV who was CMV-seropositive. The chain is built from TRBV5-1 and TRBJ2-3; 9 bases align to TRBD1. The sequenced sample was CD4+ T cells sorted from PBMCs after approximately 20-hour stimulation, obtained from a patient who received antiretroviral therapy. CDR3 loop: CASSPGTGRDTQYF. In DNA, the CDR3 is TGCGCCAGCAGCCCCGGGACAGGGCGAGATACGCAGTATTTT.